The text below deals with one T cell receptor beta chain. V lost 3 bases, J lost 5 bases, and 10 bases lay in between. CDR1 and CDR2 from the germline V gene are SGHVS and FQNEAQ. The CDR3 is 13 residues long. These data belong to a study of blood T cell repertoires in COVID-19. As for the study in general: T cells, B-cell-depleted T cells, or PBMCs supplied cDNA or gDNA.

The authors' processing: Amplification with reference gene primers provided the estimates of nucleated cell counts. Only in-frame clones appear in the TCRdb table, and some are missing; sequencing was by immunoSEQ multiplex PCR. The DNA gave D and trimming, while V, J and clone size come from that table. The sample lists roughly 110,000 clones, about three quarters seen once, with roughly 4% in the top ten. The specimen sequenced was peripheral blood. This chain uses TRBV7-8 with TRBJ1-2; tentatively, D is TRBD1 (6 bases). This TCR derives from a man in his 70s with acute or convalescent COVID-19. The CDR3 region has the DNA TGTGCCAGCAGCTTGGGGGCCCCTTATGGCTACACCTTC. This codes for CASSLGAPYGYTF.